Listed here are 5 T cell receptor beta chains from one sample, sequenced in a study of CD8 T cells in Susac syndrome (dated by TCRdb to the late 2010s). The receptor library was made with the immunoSEQ multiplex PCR assay. RNA was extracted with the RNeasy kit and roughly 0.45 to 1 ug was reverse transcribed using random hexamers. The raw public reads went through TCRdb reprocessing: fastp at Q25, MiXCR clone calling, in-frame beta chains kept. Entries that share a CDR3 protein sequence are merged under the most common genes and DNA. The sample records 50,000 or so distinct CDR3 sequences, 90% to 95% of which are singletons. 0.45% to 0.65% of the sample belongs to the ten largest clones. Specimen: CD8+ T cells from PBMCs. The receptors originated from a human donor with multiple sclerosis.

The chain couples TRBV9 to TRBJ2-3; the match to TRBD2 covers 9 bases. CDR3 length equals 17 residues. V trimming: 0 bases; J trimming: 5 bases; junction bases outside the gene matches: 10. Germline CDR1 is SGDLS and CDR2 is YYNGEE. DNA for the CDR3: TGTGCCAGCAGCGTAGTCGGCGGGGGGGCCGGTGGAGATACGCAGTATTTT. It translates to CASSVVGGGAGGDTQYF.

V and J are TRBV4-3 and TRBJ2-7; no reliable D call. This CDR3 has 15 amino acids. Trimming stripped 0 bases from V and 0 bases from J, with 9 bases between. CDR1 and CDR2 (germline): LGHNA, YSLEER. This CDR3 reads CASSQDYGSSYEQYF. The CDR3 DNA is TGCGCCAGCAGCCAAGATTACGGATCCTCCTACGAGCAGTACTTC.

This rearrangement joins TRBV7-9 to TRBJ2-3, with 13 bases lining up with TRBD2. CDR1 SEHNR and CDR2 FQNEAQ come from the germline V gene (reference sequence). The CDR3 is made up of 16 amino acids. The V gene end was trimmed by 5 bases and the J gene end by 6 bases; junction bases not matched to a gene: 8. DNA for the CDR3: TGTGCCAGCAGCCCGCGGACTAGCGGGGGACTGGATACGCAGTATTTT. It specifies CASSPRTSGGLDTQYF.

This chain links TRBV7-2 with TRBJ1-1; D is uncertain. This CDR3 region has 16 residues. Germline assignment: CDR1 SGHTA and CDR2 FQGNSA. Trimming took 2 bases from V and 4 from J, leaving 17 bases between them. Here the CDR3 DNA reads TGTGCCAGCAGCTTAATCAGGAAGGGAAACGGCACTGAAGCTTTCTTT. This translates into CASSLIRKGNGTEAFF.

This chain connects TRBV9 to TRBJ1-2, with TRBD1 identical over 8 bases. V was pared by 4 bases and J by 2 bases, with 10 bases of the junction left unmatched. CDR1 and CDR2 from the germline V gene are SGDLS and YYNGEE. The CDR3 covers 16 residues. The CDR3 region has the DNA TGTGCCAGCAGCCTCGAAGGGACAGGCCGGAACTATGGCTACACCTTC. Its translation: CASSLEGTGRNYGYTF. Full variable domain (remainder filled in from reference TRBV9 and TRBJ1-2): DSGVTQTPKHLITATGQRVTLRCSPRSGDLSVYWYQQSLDQGLQFLIQYYNGEERAKGNILERFSAQQFPDLHSELNLSSLELGDSALYFCASSLEGTGRNYGYTFGSGTRLTVV.